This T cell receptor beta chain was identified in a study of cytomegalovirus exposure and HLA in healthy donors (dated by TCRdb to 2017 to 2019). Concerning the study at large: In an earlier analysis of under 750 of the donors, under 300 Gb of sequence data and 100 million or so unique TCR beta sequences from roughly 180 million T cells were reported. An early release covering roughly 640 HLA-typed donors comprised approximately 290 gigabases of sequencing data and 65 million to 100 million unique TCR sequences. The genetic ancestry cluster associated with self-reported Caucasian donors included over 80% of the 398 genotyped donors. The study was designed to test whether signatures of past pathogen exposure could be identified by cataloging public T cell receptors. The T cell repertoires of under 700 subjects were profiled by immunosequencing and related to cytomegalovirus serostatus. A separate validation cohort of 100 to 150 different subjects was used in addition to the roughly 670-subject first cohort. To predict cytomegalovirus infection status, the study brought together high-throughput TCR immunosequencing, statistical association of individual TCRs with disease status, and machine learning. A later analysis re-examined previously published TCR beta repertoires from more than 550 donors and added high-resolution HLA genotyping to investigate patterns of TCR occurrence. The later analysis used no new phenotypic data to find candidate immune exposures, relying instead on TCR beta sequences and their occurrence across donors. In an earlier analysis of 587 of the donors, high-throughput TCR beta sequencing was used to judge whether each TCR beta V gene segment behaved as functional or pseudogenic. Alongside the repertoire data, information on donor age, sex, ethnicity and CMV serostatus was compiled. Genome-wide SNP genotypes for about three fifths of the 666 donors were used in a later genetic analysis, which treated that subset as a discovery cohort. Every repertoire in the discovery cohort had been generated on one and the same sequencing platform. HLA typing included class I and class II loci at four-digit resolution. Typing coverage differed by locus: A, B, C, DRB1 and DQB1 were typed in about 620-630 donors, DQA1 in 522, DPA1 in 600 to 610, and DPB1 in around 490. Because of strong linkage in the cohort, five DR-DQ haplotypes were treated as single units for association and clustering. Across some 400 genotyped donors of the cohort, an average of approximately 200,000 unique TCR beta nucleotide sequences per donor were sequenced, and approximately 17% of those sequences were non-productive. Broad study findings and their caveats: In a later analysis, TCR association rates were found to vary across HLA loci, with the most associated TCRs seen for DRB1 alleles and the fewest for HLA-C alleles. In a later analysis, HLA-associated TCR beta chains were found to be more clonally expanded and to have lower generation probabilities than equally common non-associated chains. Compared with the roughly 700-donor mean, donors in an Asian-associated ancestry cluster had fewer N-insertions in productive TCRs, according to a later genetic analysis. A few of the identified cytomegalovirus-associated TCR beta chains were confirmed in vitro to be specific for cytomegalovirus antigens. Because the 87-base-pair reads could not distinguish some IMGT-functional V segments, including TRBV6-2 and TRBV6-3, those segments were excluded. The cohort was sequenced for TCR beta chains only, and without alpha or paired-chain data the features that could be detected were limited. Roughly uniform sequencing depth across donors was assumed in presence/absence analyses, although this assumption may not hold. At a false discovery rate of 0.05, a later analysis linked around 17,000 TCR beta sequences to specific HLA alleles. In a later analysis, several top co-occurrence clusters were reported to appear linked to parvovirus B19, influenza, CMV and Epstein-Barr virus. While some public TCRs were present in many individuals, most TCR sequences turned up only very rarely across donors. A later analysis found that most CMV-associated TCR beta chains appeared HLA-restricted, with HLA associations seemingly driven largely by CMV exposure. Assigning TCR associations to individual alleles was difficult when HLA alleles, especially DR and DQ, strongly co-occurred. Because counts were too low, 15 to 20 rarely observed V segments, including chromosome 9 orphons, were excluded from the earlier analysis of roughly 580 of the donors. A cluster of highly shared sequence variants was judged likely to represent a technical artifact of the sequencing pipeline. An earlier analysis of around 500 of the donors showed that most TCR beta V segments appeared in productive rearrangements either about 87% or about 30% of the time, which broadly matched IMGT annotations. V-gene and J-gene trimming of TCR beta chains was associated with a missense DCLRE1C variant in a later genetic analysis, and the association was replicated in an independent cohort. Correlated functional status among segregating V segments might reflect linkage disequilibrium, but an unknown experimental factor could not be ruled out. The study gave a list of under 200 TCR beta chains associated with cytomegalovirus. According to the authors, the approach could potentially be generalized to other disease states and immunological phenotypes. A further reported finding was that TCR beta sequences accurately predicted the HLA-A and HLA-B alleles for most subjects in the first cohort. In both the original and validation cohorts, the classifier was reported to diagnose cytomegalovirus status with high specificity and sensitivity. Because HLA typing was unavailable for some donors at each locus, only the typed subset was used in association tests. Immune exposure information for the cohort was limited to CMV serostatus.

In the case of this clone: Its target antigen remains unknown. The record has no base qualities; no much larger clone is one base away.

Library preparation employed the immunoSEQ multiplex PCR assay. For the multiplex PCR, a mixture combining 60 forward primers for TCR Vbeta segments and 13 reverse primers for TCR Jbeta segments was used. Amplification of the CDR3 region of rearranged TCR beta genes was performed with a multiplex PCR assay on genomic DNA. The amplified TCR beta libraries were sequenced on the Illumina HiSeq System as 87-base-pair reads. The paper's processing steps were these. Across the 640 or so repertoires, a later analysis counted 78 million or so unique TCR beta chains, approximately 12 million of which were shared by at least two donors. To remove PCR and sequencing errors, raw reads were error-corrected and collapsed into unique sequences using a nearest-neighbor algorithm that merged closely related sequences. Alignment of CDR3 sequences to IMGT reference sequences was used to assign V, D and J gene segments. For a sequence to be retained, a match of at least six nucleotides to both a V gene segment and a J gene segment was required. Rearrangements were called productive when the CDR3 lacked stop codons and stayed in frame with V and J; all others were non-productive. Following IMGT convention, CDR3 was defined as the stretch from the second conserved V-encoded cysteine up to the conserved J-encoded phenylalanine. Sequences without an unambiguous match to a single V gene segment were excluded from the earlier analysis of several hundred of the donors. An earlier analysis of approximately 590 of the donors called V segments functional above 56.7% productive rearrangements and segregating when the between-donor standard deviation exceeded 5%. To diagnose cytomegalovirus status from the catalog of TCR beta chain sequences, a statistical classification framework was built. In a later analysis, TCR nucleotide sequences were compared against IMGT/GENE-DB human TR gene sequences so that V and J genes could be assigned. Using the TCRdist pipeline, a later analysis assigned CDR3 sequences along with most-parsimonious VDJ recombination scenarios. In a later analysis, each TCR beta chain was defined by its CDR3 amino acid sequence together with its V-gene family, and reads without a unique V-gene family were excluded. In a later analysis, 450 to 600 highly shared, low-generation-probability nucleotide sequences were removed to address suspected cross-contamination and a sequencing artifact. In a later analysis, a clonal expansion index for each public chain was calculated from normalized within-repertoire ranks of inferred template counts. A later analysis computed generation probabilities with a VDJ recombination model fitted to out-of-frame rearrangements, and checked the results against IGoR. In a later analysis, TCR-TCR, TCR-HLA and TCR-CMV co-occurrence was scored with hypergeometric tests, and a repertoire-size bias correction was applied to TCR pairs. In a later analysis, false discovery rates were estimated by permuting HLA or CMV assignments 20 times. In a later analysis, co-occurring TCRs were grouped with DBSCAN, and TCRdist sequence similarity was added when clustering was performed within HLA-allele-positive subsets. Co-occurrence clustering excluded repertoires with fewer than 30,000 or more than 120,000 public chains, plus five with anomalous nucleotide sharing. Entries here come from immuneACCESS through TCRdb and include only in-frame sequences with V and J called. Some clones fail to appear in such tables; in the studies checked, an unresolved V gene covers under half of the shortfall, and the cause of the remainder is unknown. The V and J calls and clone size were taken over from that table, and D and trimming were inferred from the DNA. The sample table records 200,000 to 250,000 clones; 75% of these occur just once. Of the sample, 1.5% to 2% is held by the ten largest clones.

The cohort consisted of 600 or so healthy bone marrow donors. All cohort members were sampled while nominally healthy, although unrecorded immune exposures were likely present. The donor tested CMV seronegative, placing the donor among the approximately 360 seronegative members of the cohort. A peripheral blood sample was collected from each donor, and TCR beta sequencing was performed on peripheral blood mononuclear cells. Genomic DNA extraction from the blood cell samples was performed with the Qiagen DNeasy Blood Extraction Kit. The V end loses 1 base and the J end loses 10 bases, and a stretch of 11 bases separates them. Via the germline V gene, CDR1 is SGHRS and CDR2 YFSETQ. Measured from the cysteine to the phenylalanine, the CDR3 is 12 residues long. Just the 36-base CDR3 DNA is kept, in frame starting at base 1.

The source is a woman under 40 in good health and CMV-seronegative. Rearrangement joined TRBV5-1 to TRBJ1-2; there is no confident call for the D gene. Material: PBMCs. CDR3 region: CASSLSGEDYTF. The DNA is TGCGCCAGCAGCTTGTCCGGGGAGGACTACACCTTC. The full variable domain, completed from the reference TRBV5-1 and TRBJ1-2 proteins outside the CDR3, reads KAGVTQTPRYLIKTRGQQVTLSCSPISGHRSVSWYQQTPGQGLQFLFEYFSETQRNKGNFPGRFSGRQFSNSRSEMNVSTLELGDSALYLCASSLSGEDYTFGSGTRLTVV.